Each of the 23 T cell receptor beta chains below was sequenced from the same sample in a study of T-cell reconstitution after alpha-beta-depleted transplantation in children. As it was prepared, the TCRbeta library received unique molecular identifiers. TCRdb re-derived calls from the PCR reads in MiXCR, one entry per CDR3 protein. The table shows a few hundred thousand distinct CDR3 sequences, with around 27% occurring only once. The starting material was PBMCs, obtained before TCRalphabeta/CD19-depleted stem cell transplant. The receptors were gathered from a boy under three years old with Wiskott-Aldrich syndrome, due to receive a stem cell transplant.

This clonotype was picked up a small number of times. The chain carries TRBV5-1 and TRBJ1-1, with no clear D. Germline-derived CDR1 and CDR2 are SGHRS and YFSETQ. The CDR3 consists of 14 residues. V shed 0 bases and J shed 6 bases, with 12 bases lying between them. The CDR3 loop reads CASSLAYGGAEAFF. The DNA for the CDR3 is TGCGCCAGCAGCTTGGCTTACGGCGGGGCTGAAGCTTTCTTT.

This clonotype was counted between two and nine times. The V gene is TRBV5-1, the J gene TRBJ2-5, with D possibly being TRBD2 (6 bases). V gave up 3 bases and J gave up 4 bases, with 25 bases separating them. The CDR3 is made up of 18 amino acids. The V gene's germline CDR1 is SGHRS and CDR2 YFSETQ. The CDR3 coding sequence is TGCGCCAGCAGCTCGGGGGAGCGGGCCGACGCTCTAGGAGAGACCCAGTACTTC. Translating gives CASSSGERADALGETQYF.

The chain carries TRBV5-1 and TRBJ2-5; D call uncertain. The CDR3 spans 15 residues. CDR1 is SGHRS and CDR2 is YFSETQ in the germline V gene. V was pared by 2 bases and J by 4 bases, with 15 bases between. CDR3 amino acids: CASSFMPGYAETQYF. CDR3 bases: TGCGCCAGCAGCTTCATGCCGGGCTATGCAGAGACCCAGTACTTC.

This clonotype was counted a few times. The CDR3 DNA is TGCGCCAGCGGCGAACTGACAGATACCCAGTACTTC. This translates into CASGELTDTQYF. The gene calls are TRBV5-1 and TRBJ2-5; possible D gene TRBD1, 5 bases. Looked up from germline, CDR1 is SGHRS and CDR2 is YFSETQ. V lost 7 bases and J 8 bases, leaving 15 bases between the germline ends. The CDR3 has 12 residues. Together with reference TRBV5-1 and TRBJ2-5, the CDR3 gives the full variable domain: KAGVTQTPRYLIKTRGQQVTLSCSPISGHRSVSWYQQTPGQGLQFLFEYFSETQRNKGNFPGRFSGRQFSNSRSEMNVSTLELGDSALYLCASGELTDTQYFGPGTRLLVL.

This clonotype was counted at least ten times. The J gene is TRBJ2-2, the V gene TRBV12-3 or TRBV12-4; a weak D match, TRBD1 (5 bases). The CDR3 extends over 14 amino acids. Trimming removed 1 base at V and 7 bases at J, with 10 bases between. The CDR3, as DNA: TGTGCCAGCAGTTTAGAACAGGTTATCGGGGAGCTGTTTTTT. Translating it yields CASSLEQVIGELFF.

There are a few counts of this clonotype. V and J are TRBV10-2 and TRBJ2-4, with TRBD2 identical over 7 bases. This CDR3 has 13 residues. Germline CDR1 reads WSHSY; CDR2 reads SAAADI. V dropped 8 bases and J dropped 0; count of bases not matched to a gene: 1. The chain's CDR3 is CASGGVAKNIQYF. Here the CDR3 DNA reads TGCGCCAGCGGGGGGGTAGCCAAAAACATTCAGTACTTC.

The chain carries TRBV12-3 or TRBV12-4 and TRBJ1-2; D is undetermined. Trimming shortened V by 2 bases and J by 4 bases, and 8 bases separated the two germline ends. The length of the CDR3 is 13 residues. For the CDR3, the DNA is TGTGCCAGCAGTTTACTCGGGCCCTATGGCTACACCTTC. This gives the protein CASSLLGPYGYTF.

The chain is built from TRBV25-1 and TRBJ2-5; D gene unclear. This CDR3 has 13 amino acids. V lost 6 bases, J lost 5 bases, and 13 bases lay in between. Germline V gene sequence: CDR1 MGHDK, CDR2 SYGVNS. CDR3 DNA: TGTGCCAGCAGGACACGGTATTGGGAGACCCAGTACTTC. Residues: CASRTRYWETQYF.

V usage is TRBV27 and J usage is TRBJ1-2, with TRBD1 matching over 7 bases. Losses at the gene ends were 5 bases for V and 0 bases for J; bases not matched to a gene: 9. Per the germline V gene, CDR1 is MNHEY and CDR2 is SMNVEV (reference sequence). The CDR3 is 16 amino acids. CDR3 amino acids: CASSPIRQGTNYGYTF. CDR3 DNA: TGTGCCAGCAGTCCGATTAGACAGGGAACTAACTATGGCTACACCTTC.

V usage is TRBV4-2 and J usage is TRBJ1-4, with 7 nucleotides matching TRBD1. CDR1 LGHNA and CDR2 YNFKEQ come from the germline V gene. This CDR3 has 15 residues. With 0 bases clipped from V and 6 bases from J, the junction kept 4 bases outside the gene matches. The CDR3 bases are TGTGCCAGCAGCCAAGAGACAGGGAAGGATGAAAAACTGTTTTTT. Translated: CASSQETGKDEKLFF.

There are a few counts of this clonotype. V is TRBV18 and J is TRBJ1-2; D possibly corresponds to TRBD1 (6 bases). V was shortened by 3 bases and J by 4 bases, with 15 bases between the two germline ends. The CDR3 extends over 15 amino acids. The germline V gene has CDR1 KGHSH and CDR2 LQKENI. The CDR3 DNA follows: TGTGCCAGCTCACCCGTAGACAGGACGATCTATGGCTACACCTTC. This translates into CASSPVDRTIYGYTF.

The chain combines TRBV29-1 with TRBJ2-1; 11 bases are a match to TRBD2. V lost 7 bases and J lost 8; bases outside the gene matches: 7. This CDR3 is built from 13 residues. Germline V gives CDR1 SQVTM, CDR2 ANQGSEA. The CDR3 loop is CSAIAGGPHEQFF. For the CDR3, the DNA is TGCAGCGCCATAGCGGGAGGGCCTCATGAGCAGTTCTTC.

This chain uses TRBV12-3 or TRBV12-4 with TRBJ2-5, with 11 bases aligning to TRBD1. This CDR3 is built from 14 residues. J was trimmed by 3 bases and V by 6 bases; bases with no gene match: 3. The CDR3 nucleotides are TGTGCCAGCAGCCGGGACAGGGGGAAAGAGACCCAGTACTTC. It yields the protein CASSRDRGKETQYF.

This clonotype was recorded a few times. The chain has TRBV12-3 or TRBV12-4 and TRBJ2-2; weak D call: TRBD1 (5 bases). V lost 6 bases and J lost 5, with 13 bases in between. The CDR3 is 14 residues long. The CDR3 loop reads CASSPVGATGELFF. The CDR3 nucleotides read TGTGCCAGCAGCCCCGTAGGGGCTACCGGGGAGCTGTTTTTT.

The chain combines TRBV6-1 with TRBJ2-3; TRBD1 is a possible D gene (6 bases). In germline, CDR1 is MNHNS, CDR2 SASEGT. Trimming removed 6 bases from V and 11 bases from J, with 12 bases in between. The CDR3 loop spans 11 amino acids. The DNA of the CDR3 is TGTGCCAGCAGCTCACCGGACAGGCAGTATTTT. Protein product: CASSSPDRQYF.

This clonotype was detected only a few times. V gene TRBV27 combines with J gene TRBJ2-7; TRBD1 aligns across 9 bases. The CDR3 is 16 residues long. With V trimmed by 6 bases and J by 2 bases, 11 bases remained unmatched. Germline values: CDR1 MNHEY, CDR2 SMNVEV (reference sequence). The CDR3 spells CASSLYLGQGPYEQYF. The CDR3 DNA follows: TGTGCCAGCAGCCTTTACCTCGGACAGGGGCCCTACGAGCAGTACTTC.

This rearrangement joins TRBV28 to TRBJ2-1; D is possibly TRBD1 or TRBD2 (5 bases each). This CDR3 has 13 amino acids. Germline values: CDR1 MDHEN, CDR2 SYDVKM. V was clipped by 10 bases and J by 0 bases, with 10 bases between them. CDR3 loop: CATGAASYNEQFF. Here the CDR3 DNA reads TGTGCCACCGGGGCTGCCTCCTACAATGAGCAGTTCTTC.

In this sample, this clonotype turned up a few times. CDR3 nucleotides: TGCGCCAGCACCTCGGAGGGGGCTAGATCTGGAAACACCATATATTTT. As protein: CASTSEGARSGNTIYF. The gene calls are TRBV5-1 and TRBJ1-3; 7 bases match TRBD1. The CDR3 has 16 amino acids. V shed 6 bases and J 1 base; nucleotides not matched to a gene: 10. Germline lookup yields CDR1 SGHRS and CDR2 YFSETQ.

In its sample, this clonotype was seen a few times. The V gene is TRBV7-9, the J gene TRBJ2-5, with D perhaps matching TRBD1 (6 bases). Germline lookup yields CDR1 SEHNR and CDR2 FQNEAQ (reference sequence). CDR3 length: 15 amino acids. The germline V and J ends were trimmed by 3 bases and 5 bases, with 16 bases remaining between them. CDR3 sequence (DNA): TGTGCCAGCAGCTTCCAGCCTGGGGGCGCGGAGACCCAGTACTTC. Its translation: CASSFQPGGAETQYF.

Only a few counts were recorded for this clonotype. The V and J genes are TRBV30 and TRBJ1-2; D is possibly TRBD1 (5 bases). CDR3 length: 13 amino acids. Germline assignment: CDR1 GTSNPN and CDR2 SVGIG (reference sequence). Trimming took off 3 bases at V and 4 bases at J, with 12 bases between the two ends. The CDR3 spells CAWRAGQSYGYTF. In DNA form, the CDR3 reads TGTGCCTGGAGGGCCGGACAATCCTATGGCTACACCTTC.

The J gene is TRBJ2-7, the V gene TRBV20-1; possibly TRBD1 for D (6 bases). Trimming stripped 0 bases from V and 6 bases from J, with 15 bases between. CDR3 length: 14 amino acids. Per the germline V gene, CDR1 is DFQATT and CDR2 is SNEGSKA (reference sequence). DNA of the CDR3: TGCAGTGCTAGAGACCCGAGTACAGGGCTCGAGCAGTACTTC. Translating gives CSARDPSTGLEQYF.

The V gene is TRBV5-5, the J gene TRBJ2-3; D might be TRBD1 (5 bases). The ends were cut back, 1 base at V and 4 bases at J, with 13 bases in the middle. Germline CDR1 reads SGHKS; CDR2 reads YYEKEE (reference sequence). CDR3 length: 15 amino acids. The CDR3 nucleotides read TGTGCCAGCAGCTTGAATTCCAGGGTATCAGATACGCAGTATTTT. It translates to CASSLNSRVSDTQYF.

The rearrangement joins TRBV7-9 to TRBJ2-5; tentative D call: TRBD1 (5 bases). Germline assignment: CDR1 SEHNR and CDR2 FQNEAQ (reference sequence). The CDR3 extends over 14 amino acids. V dropped 1 base and J dropped 5 bases, with 11 bases sitting between them. The DNA for the CDR3 is TGTGCCAGCAGCTTAGAGGGGATCGTGGAGACCCAGTACTTC. Encoded protein: CASSLEGIVETQYF.